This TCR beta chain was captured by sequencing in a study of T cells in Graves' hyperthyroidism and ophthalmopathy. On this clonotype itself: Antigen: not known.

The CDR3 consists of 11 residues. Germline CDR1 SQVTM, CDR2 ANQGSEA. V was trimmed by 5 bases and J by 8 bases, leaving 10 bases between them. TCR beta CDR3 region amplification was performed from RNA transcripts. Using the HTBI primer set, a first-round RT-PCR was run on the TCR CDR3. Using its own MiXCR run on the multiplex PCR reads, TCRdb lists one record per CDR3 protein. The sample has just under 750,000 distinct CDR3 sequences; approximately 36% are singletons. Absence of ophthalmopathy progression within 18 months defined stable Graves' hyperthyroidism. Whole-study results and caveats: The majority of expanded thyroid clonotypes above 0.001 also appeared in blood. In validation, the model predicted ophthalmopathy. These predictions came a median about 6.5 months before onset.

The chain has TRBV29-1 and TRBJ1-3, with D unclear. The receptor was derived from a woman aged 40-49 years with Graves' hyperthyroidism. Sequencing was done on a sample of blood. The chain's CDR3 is CSVRREDTIYF. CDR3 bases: TGCAGCGTTAGAAGGGAAGACACCATATATTTT. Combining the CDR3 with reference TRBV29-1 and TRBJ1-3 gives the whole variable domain SAVISQKPSRDICQRGTSLTIQCQVDSQVTMMFWYRQQPGQSLTLIATANQGSEATYESGFVIDKFPISRPNLTFSTLTVSNMSPEDSSIYLCSVRREDTIYFGEGSWLTVV.